The 19 T cell receptor beta chains listed next were all sequenced from one sample in a study of blood T cells in healthy people across ages. A second PCR of roughly 7 to 11 cycles used a sample-barcoded 5' primer and a J-beta primer mix. TCRdb fed the 5' RACE reads into MiXCR, producing one record per CDR3 protein. The table has 700,000 to 800,000 distinct CDR3 sequences, roughly 47% seen once. Sequencing used blood. These receptors all come from a woman aged 55-75 years in good health.

For this clonotype: This may stem from a read error, because a much larger clone lies one nucleotide away. The genes are TRBV7-9 and TRBJ2-1; TRBD2 is a possible D gene (6 bases). The V and J ends lost 5 bases and 0 bases respectively, with 11 bases between them. The germline CDR1 and CDR2 sequences are SEHNR and FQNEAQ (reference sequence). The CDR3 has 15 residues. The CDR3 nucleotides are TGTGCCAGCAGCAGGAACGGGAGCTCCTACAATGAGCAGTTCTTC. Translating it yields CASSRNGSSYNEQFF.

This clonotype was detected a few times. This chain joins TRBV5-1 and TRBJ2-1; D perhaps matches TRBD2 (6 bases). CDR1 and CDR2 (germline): SGHRS, YFSETQ. The CDR3 is 15 residues long. Trimming took off 3 bases at V and 4 bases at J, with 14 bases between the two ends. In DNA form, the CDR3 reads TGCGCCAGCAGCTGGGAGACGGGGGTGTACAATGAGCAGTTCTTC. It encodes CASSWETGVYNEQFF.

Remarks on this clonotype: A read error may account for a junction end that differs from germline. The V gene is TRBV7-3, the J gene TRBJ2-6, with D perhaps TRBD1 (5 bases). The CDR3 spans 14 residues. Germline assignment: CDR1 SGHTA and CDR2 FQGTGA. The chain's CDR3 is CASSPNSGANVPTF. CDR3 bases: TGTGCCAGCAGCCCTAACTCTGGGGCCAACGTCCCGACTTTC.

The chain has TRBV20-1 and TRBJ1-5; tentative D call: TRBD1 (5 bases). Trimming cost V 0 bases and J 5 bases, with 8 bases left between them. The germline V gene has CDR1 DFQATT and CDR2 SNEGSKA (reference sequence). The CDR3 has 13 amino acids. The CDR3 coding sequence is TGCAGTGCTAGAGACGGGGGGGATCAGCCCCAGCATTTT. Amino acid sequence: CSARDGGDQPQHF.

A few counts support this clonotype. This chain joins TRBV7-6 and TRBJ2-7, with D maybe TRBD2 (6 bases). The CDR3 length is 14 residues. Germline V gene lookup returns CDR1 SGHVS and CDR2 FNYEAQ. V lost 1 base to trimming and J lost 4 bases, with 11 bases between them. The CDR3 sequence: CASSLGGTVYEQYF. The CDR3 nucleotides are TGTGCCAGCAGCTTAGGCGGGACGGTGTACGAGCAGTACTTC.

The chain uses TRBV2 and TRBJ2-1; TRBD1 matches 10 bases. With 6 bases clipped from V and 5 bases from J, the junction kept 7 bases outside the gene matches. The CDR3 has 15 residues. CDR1 and CDR2 (germline): SNHLY, FYNNEI. The CDR3 sequence: CASRPPGQGNNEQFF. CDR3 DNA: TGTGCCAGCAGACCGCCGGGACAGGGGAACAATGAGCAGTTCTTC.

CDR3 DNA: TGTGCCAGCAGTCCTCCTAGCGGTTCGAGCACAGATACGCAGTATTTT. Residues: CASSPPSGSSTDTQYF. V is TRBV12-3 or TRBV12-4 and J is TRBJ2-3; TRBD2 aligns across 7 bases. V shed 5 bases, J shed 0 bases, and the junction held 8 bases outside the gene matches. This CDR3 has 16 amino acids.

Worth noting for this clonotype: One base away lies a much larger clone, so this may be a sequencing read error. The chain combines TRBV7-2 with TRBJ2-7; no reliable D call. The CDR3 covers 11 residues. The germline gives CDR1 SGHTA, CDR2 FQGNSA. V was clipped by 2 bases and J by 7 bases, with 6 bases between them. The CDR3 nucleotides are TGTGCCAGCAGCTTATACACTGAGCAGTACTTC. Translated: CASSLYTEQYF. Full variable domain (rest looked up from reference TRBV7-2 and TRBJ2-7): GAGVSQSPSNKVTEKGKDVELRCDPISGHTALYWYRQSLGQGLEFLIYFQGNSAPDKSGLPSDRFSAERTGGSVSTLTIQRTQQEDSAVYLCASSLYTEQYFGPGTRLTVT.

This clonotype occurred a few times. This chain connects TRBV9 to TRBJ2-3, with 8 bases identical to TRBD2. Germline CDR1 SGDLS, CDR2 YYNGEE. V dropped 1 base and J dropped 4; count of bases not matched to a gene: 8. The CDR3 totals 16 residues. CDR3 coding DNA: TGTGCCAGCAGCGTATCAGCGGGAGCTCTGGCAGATACGCAGTATTTT. Translation gives CASSVSAGALADTQYF.

The V and J genes are TRBV7-2 and TRBJ2-1; D may be TRBD2 (6 bases). The CDR3 runs to 13 residues. Trimming pared 3 bases from V and 9 bases from J, leaving 12 bases between. Germline V lookup: CDR1 SGHTA, CDR2 FQGNSA. The CDR3 reads CASSFGGASEQFF. The CDR3 DNA is TGTGCCAGCAGCTTCGGGGGAGCGAGTGAGCAGTTCTTC.

The chain has TRBV29-1 and TRBJ2-7; D uncertain. V gave up 6 bases and J gave up 7 bases, with 25 bases separating them. In germline, CDR1 is SQVTM, CDR2 ANQGSEA. The length of the CDR3 is 15 residues. The CDR3 here is CSVSPRFPTYNEQYF. The CDR3 DNA is TGCAGCGTCTCTCCCCGCTTTCCAACCTACAATGAGCAGTACTTC.

This clonotype has a handful of counts. This chain links TRBV18 with TRBJ2-3; 8 positions match TRBD2. The CDR3 is made up of 15 amino acids. In germline, CDR1 is KGHSH, CDR2 LQKENI. V lost 1 base to trimming and J lost 3 bases; unmatched junction nucleotides: 3. The chain's CDR3 is CASSPLPGGTDTQYF. In nucleotides, the CDR3 is TGTGCCAGCTCACCACTTCCGGGAGGGACAGATACGCAGTATTTT.

In its sample, this clonotype was seen once. The chain links TRBV20-1 to TRBJ2-3, with TRBD2 identical over 7 bases. This CDR3 contains 15 residues. Germline V gene data show CDR1 as DFQATT and CDR2 as SNEGSKA (reference sequence). V lost 6 bases, J lost 7 bases, and 16 bases stayed unmatched. CDR3: CSAQEGTTNVNTQYF. The CDR3 bases are TGCAGTGCCCAGGAAGGGACTACCAACGTGAATACGCAGTATTTT.

Concerning this clonotype: Being one base from a much bigger clone, this may be a read error. The chain is built from TRBV20-1 and TRBJ2-7; 14 bases are shared with TRBD2. The germline V gene encodes CDR1 DFQATT and CDR2 SNEGSKA (reference sequence). J was trimmed by 7 bases and V by 6 bases; bases with no gene match: 8. CDR3 length equals 14 residues. As DNA, the CDR3 is TGCAGTGCGCGGACTAGCGGGGGGTACAATGAGCAGTACTTC. Residues: CSARTSGGYNEQYF.

This clonotype showed up many times. The genes are TRBV12-3 or TRBV12-4 and TRBJ2-7; 12 positions match TRBD2. CDR3 length equals 16 residues. With 5 bases clipped from V and 2 bases from J, the junction kept 7 bases outside the gene matches. The CDR3 here is CASSPLAGGSTYEQYF. Here the CDR3 DNA reads TGTGCCAGCAGTCCCCTAGCGGGAGGGAGTACCTACGAGCAGTACTTC.

The chain has TRBV3-1 and TRBJ2-7; 8 bases match TRBD2. J lost 2 bases, V lost 3 bases, and 3 bases had no gene match. The germline CDR1 and CDR2 sequences are LGHDT and YNNKEL (reference sequence). The CDR3 sequence is 14 residues long. The DNA for the CDR3 is TGTGCCAGCAGCCATGCGGGAGGAACCTACGAGCAGTACTTC. Translating gives CASSHAGGTYEQYF.

The rearrangement joins TRBV27 to TRBJ1-2; the D gene is possibly TRBD1 (6 bases). This CDR3 has 15 amino acids. CDR1 and CDR2 (germline): MNHEY, SMNVEV (reference sequence). With 4 bases removed from V and 3 bases from J, the gap between germline ends came to 15 bases. The CDR3 coding sequence is TGTGCCAGCAGTTATTGGAGAGGGGGGGACTATGGCTACACCTTC. Amino acid sequence: CASSYWRGGDYGYTF.

This clonotype was seen repeatedly, ten times or more. The DNA is left out, because the CDR3 cannot be placed on it with certainty; the CDR3 is given as TCRdb lists it. The chain joins TRBV9 to TRBJ2-5; the table's TRBD1 call for D was not verified on the DNA. 14 amino acids form the CDR3, both terminal residues included. Germline V lookup: CDR1 SGDLS, CDR2 YYNGEE. The CDR3: CASSVGSGTGGSYF.

This clonotype showed up just a few times. V and J are TRBV6-1 and TRBJ2-7, with 8 bases matching TRBD1. The CDR3 loop spans 14 amino acids. V dropped 7 bases and J dropped 5; count of bases not matched to a gene: 10. Germline assignment: CDR1 MNHNS and CDR2 SASEGT. The CDR3 reads CASTLDRGWDEQYF. CDR3 DNA sequence: TGTGCCAGCACCTTAGACAGGGGATGGGACGAGCAGTACTTC.